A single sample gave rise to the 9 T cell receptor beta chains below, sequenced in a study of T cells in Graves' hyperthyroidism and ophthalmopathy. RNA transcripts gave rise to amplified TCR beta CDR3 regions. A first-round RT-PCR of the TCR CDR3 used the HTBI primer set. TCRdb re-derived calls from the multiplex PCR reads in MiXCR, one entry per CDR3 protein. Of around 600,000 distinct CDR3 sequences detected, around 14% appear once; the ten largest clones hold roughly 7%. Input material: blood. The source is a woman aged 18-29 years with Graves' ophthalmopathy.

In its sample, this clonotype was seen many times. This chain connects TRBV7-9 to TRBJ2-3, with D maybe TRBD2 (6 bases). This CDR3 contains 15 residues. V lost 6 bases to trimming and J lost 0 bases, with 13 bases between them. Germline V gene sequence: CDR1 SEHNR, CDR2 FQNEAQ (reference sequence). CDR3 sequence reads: CASSTAGRSTDTQYF. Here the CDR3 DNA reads TGTGCCAGCAGTACTGCGGGGCGAAGCACAGATACGCAGTATTTT.

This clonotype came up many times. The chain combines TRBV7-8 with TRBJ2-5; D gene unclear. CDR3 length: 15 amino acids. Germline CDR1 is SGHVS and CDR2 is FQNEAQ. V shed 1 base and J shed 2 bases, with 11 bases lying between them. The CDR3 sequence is CASSLGAGKQETQYF. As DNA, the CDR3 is TGTGCCAGCAGCTTAGGGGCAGGCAAACAAGAGACCCAGTACTTC. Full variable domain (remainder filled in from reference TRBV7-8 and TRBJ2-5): GAGVSQSPRYKVAKRGQDVALRCDPISGHVSLFWYQQALGQGPEFLTYFQNEAQLDKSGLPSDRFFAERPEGSVSTLKIQRTQQEDSAVYLCASSLGAGKQETQYFGPGTRLLVL.

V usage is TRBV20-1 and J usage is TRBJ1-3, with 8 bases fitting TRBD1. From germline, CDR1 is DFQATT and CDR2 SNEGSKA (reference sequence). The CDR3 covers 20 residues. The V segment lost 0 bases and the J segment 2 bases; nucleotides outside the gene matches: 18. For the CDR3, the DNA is TGCAGTGCTAGAGATGTAGAGGGGACAGGTTATTCCGATCCTGGAAACACCATATATTTT. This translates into CSARDVEGTGYSDPGNTIYF.

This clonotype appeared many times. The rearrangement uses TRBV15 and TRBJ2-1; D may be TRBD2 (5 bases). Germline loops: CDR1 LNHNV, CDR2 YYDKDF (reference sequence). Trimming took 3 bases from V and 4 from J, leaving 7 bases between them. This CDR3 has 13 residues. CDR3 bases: TGTGCCACCAGCAGCACTAGTTACAATGAGCAGTTCTTC. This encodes CATSSTSYNEQFF.

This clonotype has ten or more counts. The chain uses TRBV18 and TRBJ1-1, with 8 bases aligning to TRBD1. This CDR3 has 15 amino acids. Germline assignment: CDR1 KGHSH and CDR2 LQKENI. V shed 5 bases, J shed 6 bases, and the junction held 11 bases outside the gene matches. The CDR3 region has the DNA TGTGCCAGCTCAACCACGACAGGGGTCGCGTCTGAAGCTTTCTTT. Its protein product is CASSTTTGVASEAFF.

DNA of the CDR3: TGTGCCAGTAGAACAGGTTTCGGAAAACTGTTTTTT. Translation gives CASRTGFGKLFF. The chain has TRBV19 and TRBJ1-4, with D maybe TRBD1 (5 bases). Germline lookup yields CDR1 LNHDA and CDR2 SQIVND (reference sequence). The CDR3 totals 12 residues. Trimming removed 6 bases from V and 10 bases from J, with 12 bases in between.

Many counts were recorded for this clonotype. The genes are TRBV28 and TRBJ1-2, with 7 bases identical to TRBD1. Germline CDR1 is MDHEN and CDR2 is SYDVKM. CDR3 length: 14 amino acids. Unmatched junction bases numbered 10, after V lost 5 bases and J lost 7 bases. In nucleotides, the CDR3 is TGTGCCAGCAGTCCGCTCGACAGGGCGAGTGGCTACACCTTC. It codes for CASSPLDRASGYTF.

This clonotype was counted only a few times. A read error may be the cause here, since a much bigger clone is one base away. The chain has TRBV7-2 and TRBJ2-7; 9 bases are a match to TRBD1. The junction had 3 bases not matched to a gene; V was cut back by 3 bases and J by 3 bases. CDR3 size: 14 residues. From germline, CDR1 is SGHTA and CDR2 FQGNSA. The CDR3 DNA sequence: TGTGCCAGCAGCTTCCGGGACAGGGTCTACGAGCAGTACTTC. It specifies CASSFRDRVYEQYF.

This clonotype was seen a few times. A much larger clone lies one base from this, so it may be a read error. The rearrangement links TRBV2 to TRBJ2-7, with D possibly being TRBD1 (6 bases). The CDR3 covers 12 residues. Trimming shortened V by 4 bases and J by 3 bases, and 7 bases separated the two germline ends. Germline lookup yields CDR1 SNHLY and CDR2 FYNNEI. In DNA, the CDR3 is TGTGCCAGCAGTGGGACAGTCTACGAGCAGTACTTC. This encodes CASSGTVYEQYF.